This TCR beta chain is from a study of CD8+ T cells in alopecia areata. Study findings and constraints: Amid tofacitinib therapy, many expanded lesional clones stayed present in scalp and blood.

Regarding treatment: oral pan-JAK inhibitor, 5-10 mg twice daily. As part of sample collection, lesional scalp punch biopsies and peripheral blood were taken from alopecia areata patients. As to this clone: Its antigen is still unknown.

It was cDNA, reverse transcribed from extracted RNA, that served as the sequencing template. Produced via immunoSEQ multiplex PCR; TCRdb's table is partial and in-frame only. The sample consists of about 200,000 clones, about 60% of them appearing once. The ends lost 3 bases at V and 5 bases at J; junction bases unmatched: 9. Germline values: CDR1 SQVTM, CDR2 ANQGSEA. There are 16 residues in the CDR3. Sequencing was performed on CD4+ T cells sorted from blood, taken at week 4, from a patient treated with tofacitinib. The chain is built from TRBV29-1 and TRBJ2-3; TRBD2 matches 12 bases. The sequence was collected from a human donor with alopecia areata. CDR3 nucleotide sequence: TGCAGCGTTGACCTCAGACTAGCGGGGGTCGAAGATACGCAGTATTTT. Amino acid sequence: CSVDLRLAGVEDTQYF.